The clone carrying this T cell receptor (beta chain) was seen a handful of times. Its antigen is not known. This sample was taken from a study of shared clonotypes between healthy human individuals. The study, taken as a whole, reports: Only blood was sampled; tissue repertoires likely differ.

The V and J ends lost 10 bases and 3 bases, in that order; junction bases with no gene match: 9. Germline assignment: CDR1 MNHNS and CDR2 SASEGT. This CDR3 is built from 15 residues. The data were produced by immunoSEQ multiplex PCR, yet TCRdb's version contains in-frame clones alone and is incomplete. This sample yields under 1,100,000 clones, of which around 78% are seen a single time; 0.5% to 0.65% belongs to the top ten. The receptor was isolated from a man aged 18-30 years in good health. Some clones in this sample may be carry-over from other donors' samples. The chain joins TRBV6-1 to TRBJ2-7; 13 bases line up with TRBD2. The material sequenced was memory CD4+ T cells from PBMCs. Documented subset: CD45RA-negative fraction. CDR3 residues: CATADRTSGSYEQYF. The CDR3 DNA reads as TGTGCCACCGCGGATAGGACTAGCGGGAGCTACGAGCAGTACTTC.